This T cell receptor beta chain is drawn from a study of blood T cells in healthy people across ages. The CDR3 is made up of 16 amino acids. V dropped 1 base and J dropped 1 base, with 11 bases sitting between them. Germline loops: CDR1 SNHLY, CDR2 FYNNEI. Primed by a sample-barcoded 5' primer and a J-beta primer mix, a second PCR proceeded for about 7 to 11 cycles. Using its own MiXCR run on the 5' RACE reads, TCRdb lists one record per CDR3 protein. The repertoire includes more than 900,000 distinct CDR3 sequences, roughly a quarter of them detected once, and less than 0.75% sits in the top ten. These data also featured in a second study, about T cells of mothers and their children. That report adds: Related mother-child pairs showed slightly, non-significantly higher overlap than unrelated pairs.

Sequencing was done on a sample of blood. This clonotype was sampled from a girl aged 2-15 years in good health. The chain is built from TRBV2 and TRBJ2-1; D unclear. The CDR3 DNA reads TGTGCCAGCAGTGAAGTATTGAGGCCTTCCTACAATGAGCAGTTCTTC. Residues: CASSEVLRPSYNEQFF.